These T cell receptor beta chains were read from a single sample in a study of shared clonotypes between healthy human individuals. TCRdb's table, derived via immunoSEQ multiplex PCR, lists solely in-frame clones and lacks some. The sample gives about 480,000 clones, 79% of which show up once; 13% is in the top ten. Sequencing was carried out using PBMCs. The receptor source for this set is a middle-aged woman in good health. Some clones in this sample may be carry-over from other donors' samples. The CDR3 runs from the conserved cysteine through the conserved F or W. The D gene is left open where the match is weak. Rows give clone size only sometimes, using once, few, many, or a class for an expanded clone.

D	V	J	size	DNA	CDR3
TRBD1	TRBV29-1	TRBJ2-2	few	TGCAGCGTTGAAAAGGGACAGGGGGTCCCCGGGGAGCTGTTTTTT	CSVEKGQGVPGELFF
TRBD1	TRBV5-6	TRBJ1-2	few	TGTGCCAGCAGCCTGGACAGGGCAAAGGGCTACACCTTC	CASSLDRAKGYTF
-	TRBV19	TRBJ2-5	-	TGTGCCAGTAGTGCACTAGTTTTGGGGGAGACCCAGTACTTC	CASSALVLGETQYF
TRBD2	TRBV10-2	TRBJ2-2	few	TGCGCCAGCAGGCAGCGGGAGGGGAACGGGGAGCTGTTTTTT	CASRQREGNGELFF
TRBD1	TRBV7-9	TRBJ1-1	-	TGTGCCAGCAGCTTCGCGGGACAGGGTGCAGCTTTCTTT	CASSFAGQGAAFF
TRBD2	TRBV11-2	TRBJ2-5	many	TGTGCCAGCAGCTTAAGGGGCCCCCGGACTAGCGGGACTCGAGAGACCCAGTACTTC	CASSLRGPRTSGTRETQYF
-	TRBV6-1	TRBJ2-7	-	TGTGCCAGCACCTCAGGGAACGAGCAGTACTTC	CASTSGNEQYF
TRBD2	TRBV19	TRBJ2-7	-	TGTGCCAGTAGTATTAAAGGGACTAGCGAGCAGTACTTC	CASSIKGTSEQYF
-	TRBV7-9	TRBJ1-3	-	TGTGCCAGCAGCTTAGGGGAGGTCCCTAACTCTGGAAACACCATATATTTT	CASSLGEVPNSGNTIYF
-	TRBV28	TRBJ1-4	-	TGTGCCAGCAGTTTAGCGGACGTCAGGGACACGGATTGGGGTAATGAAAAACTGTTTTTT	CASSLADVRDTDWGNEKLFF
TRBD1	TRBV18	TRBJ1-5	once	TGTGCCAGCTCCTACGGGACAGAGAAAAATCAGCCCCAGCATTTT	CASSYGTEKNQPQHF
-	TRBV7-5	TRBJ2-2	-	TGTGCCAGAAGCTTAGGGTATCTTGGCGGGACCCACACCGGGGAGCTGTTTTTT	CARSLGYLGGTHTGELFF
TRBD1	TRBV6-5	TRBJ1-3	-	TGTGCCAGCAACGACAGGGGGACAGGAAACACCATATATTTT	CASNDRGTGNTIYF
-	TRBV19	TRBJ2-3	-	TGTGCCAGTAGAAAGTTGGATACGCAGTATTTT	CASRKLDTQYF
TRBD1	TRBV30	TRBJ1-2	-	TGTGCCTGGAGTGTACGAAGGCAGGGGGCTGTCTATGGCTACACCTTC	CAWSVRRQGAVYGYTF
-	TRBV19	TRBJ2-7	-	TGTGCCAGTAGTATAGTTCCAGGGGCCGAGCAGTACTTC	CASSIVPGAEQYF
-	TRBV5-1	TRBJ1-2	-	TGCGCCAGCAGCTTGGGGGGGTCCCACGGCTATGGCTACACCTTC	CASSLGGSHGYGYTF
TRBD2	TRBV2	TRBJ2-7	-	TGTGCCAGCAGCCACTCTAGCGGGAGGGCCTACGAGCAGTACTTC	CASSHSSGRAYEQYF
-	TRBV2	TRBJ1-1	once	TGTGCCAGCAGTGATCCGAACACTGAAGCTTTCTTT	CASSDPNTEAFF
-	TRBV4-1	TRBJ2-3	-	TGCGCCAGCAGCCTTCGAACCGGGGGCAGCACAGATACGCAGTATTTT	CASSLRTGGSTDTQYF
TRBD2	TRBV15	TRBJ2-1	-	TGTGCCACCAGCAAGAAGCGGGAGGGCGTCCAGTTCTTC	CATSKKREGVQFF
-	TRBV5-1	TRBJ2-4	-	TGCGCCAGCAGCTTGGGGACGCCTGGCGACATTCAGTACTTC	CASSLGTPGDIQYF
TRBD2	TRBV18	TRBJ2-7	few	TGTGCCAGCTCCCCGCTAGCGGGAGGGCTTAACGAGCAGTACTTC	CASSPLAGGLNEQYF
TRBD1	TRBV11-2	TRBJ2-7	few	TGTGCCAGCAGCTGGTCCGGGACAGACCCCTACGAGCAGTACTTC	CASSWSGTDPYEQYF
-	TRBV18	TRBJ1-2	-	TGTGCCAGCTCACCCCTTAATGACGGGGGGCTCTATGGCTACACCTTC	CASSPLNDGGLYGYTF
-	TRBV11-1	TRBJ2-1	-	TGTGCCAGCAGCTTAGCGCGTTATCGGGAGAGTCAGGGGAATGAGCAGTTCTTC	CASSLARYRESQGNEQFF
-	TRBV29-1	TRBJ2-4	-	TGCAGCGTTTCCCTAGCCAAAAACATTCAGTACTTC	CSVSLAKNIQYF
TRBD2	TRBV6-1	TRBJ2-2	many	TGTGCCAGCAGGGGACTAGTAAACACCGGGGAGCTGTTTTTT	CASRGLVNTGELFF
-	TRBV5-1	TRBJ2-7	-	TGCGCCAGCAGGCCCTCCGGGACAAACTCCTACGAGCAGTACTTC	CASRPSGTNSYEQYF
TRBD1	TRBV19	TRBJ2-7	few	TGTGCCAGTAGTAGGGACAGTACCTACGAGCAGTACTTC	CASSRDSTYEQYF
-	TRBV6-5	TRBJ2-5	-	TGTGCCAGCAGTCCGTCGCCGGAGACCCAGTACTTC	CASSPSPETQYF